The rows below give T cell receptor beta chains drawn from one sample of a study of CD4 T cells in relation to SARS-CoV-2 and coronaviruses. Method: immunoSEQ multiplex PCR; TCRdb's copy keeps in-frame clones and lacks some. The profile shows 20,000 to 30,000 clones, about four fifths of them singletons. These receptors' antigens are unknown. Sequencing was done on a sample of CD4+ T cells from PBMCs, cultured in vitro. These receptors all come from a human donor in good health. Both conserved end residues are part of each CDR3. Fields, in order: V gene, D gene, J gene, clone size, CDR3 DNA, CDR3 protein. The D gene is left open where the match is weak. Clone sizes are given selectively: once, few, many, or a class where the clone is expanded.

v_gene: TRBV27
d_gene: TRBD2
j_gene: TRBJ2-3
abundance: NA
CDR3nt: TGTGCCAGCAGTGAAATAGCGGGGGGCACAGATACGCAGTATTTT
CDR3aa: CASSEIAGGTDTQYF

v_gene: TRBV11-3
d_gene: TRBD2
j_gene: TRBJ2-3
abundance: NA
CDR3nt: TGTGCCAGCAGCCCGGGAGGGTCCCCAAGCACAGATACGCAGTATTTT
CDR3aa: CASSPGGSPSTDTQYF

v_gene: TRBV5-5
d_gene: NA
j_gene: TRBJ2-6
abundance: NA
CDR3nt: TGTGCCAGCAGCTCCCCCGCCGGGGCCAACGTCCTGACTTTC
CDR3aa: CASSSPAGANVLTF

v_gene: TRBV19
d_gene: NA
j_gene: TRBJ2-2
abundance: NA
CDR3nt: TGTGCCAGTAGTATTTCCCGGGCCACCGGGGAGCTGTTTTTT
CDR3aa: CASSISRATGELFF

v_gene: TRBV18
d_gene: NA
j_gene: TRBJ2-7
abundance: NA
CDR3nt: TGTGCCAGCTCACCCCGAGGGGACGTATCTCGCGACGAGCAGTACTTC
CDR3aa: CASSPRGDVSRDEQYF

v_gene: TRBV19
d_gene: TRBD2
j_gene: TRBJ2-5
abundance: NA
CDR3nt: TGTGCCAGTAGTCCACAATGGACTAGCGGGGGCCAAGAGACCCAGTACTTC
CDR3aa: CASSPQWTSGGQETQYF

v_gene: TRBV4-3
d_gene: NA
j_gene: TRBJ1-2
abundance: NA
CDR3nt: TGCGCCAGCAGCCAAGACGGTGGAAACTATGGCTACACCTTC
CDR3aa: CASSQDGGNYGYTF

v_gene: TRBV2
d_gene: TRBD1
j_gene: TRBJ1-1
abundance: once
CDR3nt: TGTGCCAGCAGTTTTACAGGGGGAAACACTGAAGCTTTCTTT
CDR3aa: CASSFTGGNTEAFF

v_gene: TRBV5-1
d_gene: NA
j_gene: TRBJ1-5
abundance: NA
CDR3nt: TGCGCCAGCAGCTCCGGAGCGGTCAATCAGCCCCAGCATTTT
CDR3aa: CASSSGAVNQPQHF

v_gene: TRBV6-4
d_gene: TRBD1
j_gene: TRBJ1-1
abundance: NA
CDR3nt: TGTGCCAGCAGTCTGGAAGGACAGGGCAACACTGAAGCTTTCTTT
CDR3aa: CASSLEGQGNTEAFF

v_gene: TRBV5-1
d_gene: NA
j_gene: TRBJ2-3
abundance: NA
CDR3nt: TGCGCCAGCAGCTTGGATAACAGACCTAGCACAGATACGCAGTATTTT
CDR3aa: CASSLDNRPSTDTQYF

v_gene: TRBV5-1
d_gene: TRBD2
j_gene: TRBJ2-5
abundance: few
CDR3nt: TGCGCCAGCAGCTTGGTCGGGGGGGCCGAAAAGACCCAGTACTTC
CDR3aa: CASSLVGGAEKTQYF

v_gene: TRBV3-1/TRBV3-2
d_gene: TRBD1
j_gene: TRBJ2-3
abundance: NA
CDR3nt: TGTGCCAGCAGCCATACAGGGGTCAGCACAGATACGCAGTATTTT
CDR3aa: CASSHTGVSTDTQYF

v_gene: TRBV19
d_gene: NA
j_gene: TRBJ2-6
abundance: few
CDR3nt: TGTGCCAGTAGTAAACAAGGCTCTGGGGCCAACGTCCTGACTTTC
CDR3aa: CASSKQGSGANVLTF

v_gene: TRBV5-1
d_gene: NA
j_gene: TRBJ2-5
abundance: NA
CDR3nt: TGCGCCAGCAGCTTGGGTGGCGGGGAAGAGACCCAGTACTTC
CDR3aa: CASSLGGGEETQYF

v_gene: TRBV6-6
d_gene: TRBD2
j_gene: TRBJ2-7
abundance: NA
CDR3nt: TGTGCCAGCAGTTACTCGGTCCTAGCGGGTCTCTACGAGCAGTACTTC
CDR3aa: CASSYSVLAGLYEQYF

v_gene: TRBV6-6
d_gene: NA
j_gene: TRBJ2-5
abundance: NA
CDR3nt: TGTGCCAGCAACCTACGAGGGCTACAAGAGACCCAGTACTTC
CDR3aa: CASNLRGLQETQYF

v_gene: TRBV3-1/TRBV3-2
d_gene: NA
j_gene: TRBJ1-6
abundance: NA
CDR3nt: TGTGCCAGCAGCCAAGACGGGGGGCACGGTTCACCCCTCCACTTT
CDR3aa: CASSQDGGHGSPLHF

v_gene: TRBV14
d_gene: NA
j_gene: TRBJ1-3
abundance: NA
CDR3nt: TGTGCCAGCAGCCCGTCGGGGTCGCGAAGAGGAAACACCATATATTTT
CDR3aa: CASSPSGSRRGNTIYF

v_gene: TRBV3-1/TRBV3-2
d_gene: NA
j_gene: TRBJ2-5
abundance: NA
CDR3nt: TGTGCCAGCAGCCAAGTTGTCTCGGGCGGGGACCAGTACTTC
CDR3aa: CASSQVVSGGDQYF

v_gene: TRBV11-2
d_gene: NA
j_gene: TRBJ2-2
abundance: NA
CDR3nt: TGTGCCAGCAGCCCTATTAAACAGGGTAACACCGGGGAGCTGTTTTTT
CDR3aa: CASSPIKQGNTGELFF

v_gene: TRBV5-6
d_gene: TRBD1
j_gene: TRBJ2-5
abundance: NA
CDR3nt: TGTGCCAGCAGCCCCACAGGGGGCTGGGAGACCCAGTACTTC
CDR3aa: CASSPTGGWETQYF

v_gene: TRBV19
d_gene: NA
j_gene: TRBJ1-1
abundance: NA
CDR3nt: TGTGCCAGTAGTATCGGCACTGGGAACACTGAAGCTTTCTTT
CDR3aa: CASSIGTGNTEAFF

v_gene: TRBV9
d_gene: NA
j_gene: TRBJ1-6
abundance: NA
CDR3nt: TGTGCCAGCAGCGTTAGGGTGGATTCACCCCTCCACTTT
CDR3aa: CASSVRVDSPLHF

v_gene: TRBV12-5
d_gene: TRBD1
j_gene: TRBJ2-2
abundance: NA
CDR3nt: TGTGCTAGTGGTCCCCGGACAGGGGGCGCGGGGAGGGAGCTGTTTTTT
CDR3aa: CASGPRTGGAGRELFF

v_gene: TRBV5-6
d_gene: TRBD2
j_gene: TRBJ2-5
abundance: NA
CDR3nt: TGTGCCAGCAGCTTGACTAGCGGGACCCAAGAGACCCAGTACTTC
CDR3aa: CASSLTSGTQETQYF

v_gene: TRBV7-7
d_gene: TRBD1
j_gene: TRBJ2-3
abundance: NA
CDR3nt: TGTGCTAGCAGCCGACAGGGCCCCACAGATACGCAGTATTTT
CDR3aa: CASSRQGPTDTQYF

v_gene: TRBV28
d_gene: NA
j_gene: TRBJ1-1
abundance: NA
CDR3nt: TGTGCCACTTGGGTGACAAACACTGAAGCTTTCTTT
CDR3aa: CATWVTNTEAFF

v_gene: TRBV11-2
d_gene: NA
j_gene: TRBJ2-5
abundance: NA
CDR3nt: TGTGCCAGCAGCTTAGGTCAGAAAGAGACCCAGTACTTC
CDR3aa: CASSLGQKETQYF

v_gene: TRBV4-1
d_gene: TRBD2
j_gene: TRBJ2-5
abundance: NA
CDR3nt: TGCGCCAGCAGCCACACTAGCGGGGGGGCCCGAGAGACCCAGTACTTC
CDR3aa: CASSHTSGGARETQYF

v_gene: TRBV2
d_gene: TRBD1
j_gene: TRBJ1-4
abundance: NA
CDR3nt: TGTGCCAGCAGTGGACAGGGTGCTGAAAAACTGTTTTTT
CDR3aa: CASSGQGAEKLFF

v_gene: TRBV19
d_gene: TRBD1
j_gene: TRBJ1-1
abundance: few
CDR3nt: TGTGCCAGTAGTATGGGGACAGGGGGAACTGAAGCTTTCTTT
CDR3aa: CASSMGTGGTEAFF

v_gene: TRBV4-3
d_gene: NA
j_gene: TRBJ1-5
abundance: NA
CDR3nt: TGCGCCAGCAGCCAAGGGTACGGATATAATAGCAATCAGCCCCAGCATTTT
CDR3aa: CASSQGYGYNSNQPQHF

v_gene: TRBV5-1
d_gene: NA
j_gene: TRBJ2-1
abundance: NA
CDR3nt: TGCGCCAGCAGCTTCGGCGACGGAACCAATGAGCAGTTCTTC
CDR3aa: CASSFGDGTNEQFF

v_gene: TRBV3-1/TRBV3-2
d_gene: NA
j_gene: TRBJ2-2
abundance: NA
CDR3nt: TGTGCCAGCAGCCAAGATCTCAGTAACACCGGGGAGCTGTTTTTT
CDR3aa: CASSQDLSNTGELFF

v_gene: TRBV27
d_gene: NA
j_gene: TRBJ2-7
abundance: few
CDR3nt: TGTGCCAGCAGTTCCCCTTATCAAAACCAGGGGCATTGGAGCTTC
CDR3aa: CASSSPYQNQGHWSF

v_gene: TRBV7-2
d_gene: NA
j_gene: TRBJ2-1
abundance: few
CDR3nt: TGTGCCAGCAGCCCAGGGGGGGCCGGGTCCTACAATGAGCAGTTCTTC
CDR3aa: CASSPGGAGSYNEQFF

v_gene: TRBV9
d_gene: TRBD2
j_gene: TRBJ2-1
abundance: NA
CDR3nt: TGTGCCAGCAGCGTAGTTCTGGGCGGGGGGATCGATGAGCAGTTCTTC
CDR3aa: CASSVVLGGGIDEQFF

v_gene: TRBV6-5
d_gene: TRBD1
j_gene: TRBJ2-5
abundance: NA
CDR3nt: TGTGCCAGCAGTCCGGGACAGGGGTGGAAAGAGACCCAGTACTTC
CDR3aa: CASSPGQGWKETQYF

v_gene: TRBV9
d_gene: TRBD1
j_gene: TRBJ1-2
abundance: NA
CDR3nt: TGTGCCAGCAGCCCAGGGGGACAGGGGGCAGGTGGCTACACCTTC
CDR3aa: CASSPGGQGAGGYTF

v_gene: TRBV11-2
d_gene: TRBD2
j_gene: TRBJ2-1
abundance: NA
CDR3nt: TGTGCCAGCAGCTTTTCGGCGGGAGGCGGGAATGAGCAGTTCTTC
CDR3aa: CASSFSAGGGNEQFF